This is a list of T cell receptor beta chains from one sample in a study of T cell repertoires in cytomegalovirus infection. These TCRs are of unknown antigen specificity. MiXCR, run by TCRdb on the reads, gives a single entry per CDR3 protein. The sample has approximately 340,000 distinct CDR3 sequences, about 28% seen once; the top ten hold 20%. The sequencing here drew on cultured PBMCs, taken from culture after CMV antigen stimulation. These receptors were taken from a human donor in good health (CMV status not recorded). Some clones in this sample may be carry-over from other donors' samples. CDR3s include the opening cysteine and the closing phenylalanine or tryptophan. D genes are given only for firm matches. Clone sizes are given selectively: once, few, many, or a class where the clone is expanded.

TRBV3-1,-,TRBJ2-7,15,TRBD1,CASSQEGQGGGEQYF,TGTGCCAGCAGCCAAGAAGGACAGGGAGGTGGGGAGCAGTACTTC
TRBV18,few,TRBJ1-6,16,TRBD1,CASSLRTGGYNSPLHF,TGTGCCAGCTCACTCCGGACAGGGGGCTATAATTCACCCCTCCACTTT
TRBV7-9,-,TRBJ1-4,15,-,CASSLAEGDLAKLFF,TGTGCCAGCAGCTTAGCCGAGGGGGATCTTGCAAAACTGTTTTTT
TRBV2,-,TRBJ1-1,14,TRBD1,CASRPGQGNTEAFF,TGTGCCAGCCGGCCGGGACAGGGGAACACTGAAGCTTTCTTT
TRBV20-1,-,TRBJ2-1,13,TRBD2,CSASAPLAGGRFF,TGCAGTGCTAGTGCCCCATTAGCGGGAGGCAGGTTCTTC
TRBV6-6,-,TRBJ2-3,15,TRBD2,CASSPLAGGRDTQYF,TGTGCCAGCAGTCCACTAGCGGGGGGGCGAGATACGCAGTATTTT
TRBV7-8,-,TRBJ1-2,14,-,CASSLMAWGYGYTF,TGTGCCAGCAGCTTAATGGCCTGGGGCTATGGCTACACCTTC
TRBV6-6,-,TRBJ2-7,16,-,CASSYYDTSSSYEQYF,TGTGCCAGCAGTTACTATGACACGTCTAGCTCCTACGAGCAGTACTTC
TRBV15,-,TRBJ1-2,16,-,CATSREGGSFNYGYTF,TGTGCCACCAGCAGAGAAGGAGGCAGCTTTAACTATGGCTACACCTTC
TRBV4-1,few,TRBJ2-5,15,-,CASRRTHRYQETQYF,TGCGCCAGCAGAAGGACCCACAGGTACCAAGAGACCCAGTACTTC
TRBV2,many,TRBJ1-3,17,TRBD1,CASSAVPQGLSGNTIYF,TGTGCCAGCAGTGCTGTCCCACAGGGGCTATCTGGAAACACCATATATTTT
TRBV6-1,few,TRBJ2-1,16,TRBD2,CASKTVAGVGANEQFF,TGTGCCAGCAAGACCGTAGCGGGAGTCGGGGCCAATGAGCAGTTCTTC
TRBV18,few,TRBJ1-6,16,-,CASSPRPPRDNSPLHF,TGTGCCAGCTCACCACGGCCTCCCCGCGATAATTCACCCCTCCACTTT
TRBV7-3,few,TRBJ2-3,14,-,CASSTSRSTDTQYF,TGTGCCAGCAGCACCTCAAGAAGCACAGATACGCAGTATTTT
TRBV6-5,-,TRBJ2-1,15,-,CASRPPRGGYNEQFF,TGTGCCAGCAGGCCCCCCCGAGGAGGGTACAATGAGCAGTTCTTC
TRBV5-4,-,TRBJ2-3,17,-,CASSLVGYRPSTDTQYF,TGTGCCAGCAGCTTGGTGGGGTACAGACCTAGCACAGATACGCAGTATTTT
TRBV19,-,TRBJ1-1,15,-,CASSKRGGSNTEAFF,TGTGCCAGTAGTAAGAGGGGAGGGAGTAACACTGAAGCTTTCTTT
TRBV7-2,-,TRBJ2-3,16,-,CASSLRLAQSTDTQYF,TGTGCCAGCAGCTTGCGACTCGCTCAGAGCACAGATACGCAGTATTTT
TRBV6-5,few,TRBJ1-1,17,-,CASSYSSTPAEPSEAFF,TGTGCCAGCAGTTACTCGTCCACCCCCGCGGAACCGAGTGAAGCTTTCTTT
TRBV7-2,many,TRBJ2-7,15,TRBD1,CASSFSQGWKDEQYF,TGTGCCAGCAGCTTTTCACAGGGGTGGAAGGACGAGCAGTACTTC
TRBV11-2,few,TRBJ2-7,12,-,CASSPGTDDQYF,TGTGCCAGCAGCCCAGGGACGGATGATCAGTACTTC
TRBV12-3/TRBV12-4,-,TRBJ2-3,14,-,CASAPVGATDTQYF,TGTGCCAGCGCCCCCGTGGGGGCCACAGATACGCAGTATTTT
TRBV7-2,-,TRBJ1-2,13,-,CARLGGRGYGYTF,TGTGCCAGACTGGGGGGGCGCGGCTATGGCTACACCTTC
TRBV4-1,-,TRBJ2-3,17,-,CASSLAGGRTSTDTQYF,TGCGCCAGCAGCCTGGCGGGTGGGAGAACTAGCACAGATACGCAGTATTTT
TRBV7-9,-,TRBJ1-2,14,-,CASSLNRVYYGYTF,TGTGCCAGCAGCTTAAACAGGGTATACTATGGCTACACCTTC
TRBV24-1,many,TRBJ1-5,15,TRBD1,CATSPRGRTDQPQHF,TGTGCCACCAGCCCCAGGGGGCGAACCGATCAGCCCCAGCATTTT
TRBV6-5,-,TRBJ1-6,12,-,CASSSPGSPLHF,TGTGCCAGCAGTTCTCCAGGTTCACCCCTCCACTTT
TRBV11-2,few,TRBJ2-7,13,-,CASSLDRLGEQYF,TGTGCCAGCAGCTTAGATCGACTGGGCGAGCAGTACTTC
TRBV6-5,-,TRBJ2-4,16,TRBD2,CASSSRAGGAKNIQYF,TGTGCCAGCTCCTCGAGGGCGGGGGGGGCCAAAAACATTCAGTACTTC
TRBV25-1,few,TRBJ2-7,12,-,CASSERSYEQYF,TGTGCCAGCAGTGAACGTTCCTACGAGCAGTACTTC
TRBV7-8,few,TRBJ2-2,14,-,CASSLGRNTGELFF,TGTGCCAGCAGCTTGGGCCGGAACACCGGGGAGCTGTTTTTT
TRBV12-3/TRBV12-4,few,TRBJ2-6,14,-,CASSPGLPANVLTF,TGTGCCAGCAGTCCGGGTCTTCCGGCCAACGTCCTGACTTTC
TRBV5-1,few,TRBJ2-1,15,TRBD2,CASSFVAGAYNEQFF,TGCGCCAGCAGCTTTGTAGCGGGAGCCTACAATGAGCAGTTCTTC
TRBV2,-,TRBJ1-4,13,TRBD1,CASRATGGEKLFF,TGTGCCAGCAGAGCGACAGGGGGAGAAAAACTGTTTTTT
TRBV2,few,TRBJ2-1,15,TRBD2,CASCGGGGARNEQFF,TGTGCCAGCTGTGGAGGCGGGGGGGCCCGGAATGAGCAGTTCTTC
TRBV6-5,-,TRBJ1-2,14,-,CASSYLGTEGGYTF,TGTGCCAGCAGCTACTTAGGGACGGAAGGTGGCTACACCTTC
TRBV20-1,-,TRBJ2-7,15,TRBD2,CSARVEREGLYEQYF,TGCAGTGCTAGAGTTGAGCGGGAGGGCCTCTACGAGCAGTACTTC
TRBV2,-,TRBJ1-1,14,-,CASSPQGTRAEAFF,TGTGCCAGCTCACCCCAGGGGACAAGGGCTGAAGCTTTCTTT
TRBV7-8,few,TRBJ2-6,15,-,CASSRIDSGANVLTF,TGTGCCAGCAGTCGAATTGACTCTGGGGCCAACGTCCTGACTTTC
TRBV24-1,-,TRBJ2-1,17,TRBD2,CATSDRTSGSASNEQFF,TGTGCCACCAGTGATCGGACTAGCGGGAGCGCATCCAATGAGCAGTTCTTC
TRBV6-5,few,TRBJ2-2,18,-,CASSYSNLRASGTGELFF,TGTGCCAGCAGTTACTCGAATTTGCGAGCGTCTGGCACCGGGGAGCTGTTTTTT
TRBV11-2,-,TRBJ1-1,12,-,CASSARGGEAFF,TGTGCCAGCAGCGCAAGGGGAGGTGAAGCTTTCTTT
TRBV7-9,-,TRBJ2-3,16,TRBD2,CASRFSGTSGPDTQYF,TGTGCCAGCAGATTTTCCGGGACTAGCGGGCCAGATACGCAGTATTTT
TRBV5-1,-,TRBJ1-1,15,-,CASSSGSGANTEAFF,TGCGCCAGCAGCTCCGGTAGCGGGGCGAACACTGAAGCTTTCTTT
TRBV4-1,few,TRBJ1-1,13,-,CASSQEMNTEAFF,TGCGCCAGCAGCCAAGAGATGAACACTGAAGCTTTCTTT
TRBV5-4,-,TRBJ1-1,13,-,CASSLEHGTEAFF,TGTGCCAGCAGCTTGGAGCATGGGACTGAAGCTTTCTTT
TRBV19,once,TRBJ1-2,20,TRBD1,CASSNWWSKEYGTEFYGYTF,TGTGCCAGTAGTAATTGGTGGTCAAAGGAATACGGGACAGAGTTCTATGGCTACACCTTC
TRBV12-3/TRBV12-4,-,TRBJ1-3,14,-,CASILVSSGNTIYF,-
TRBV6-2/TRBV6-3,-,TRBJ2-7,14,TRBD2,CAALQREDSYEQYF,TGTGCCGCATTGCAGCGGGAGGACTCCTACGAGCAGTACTTC
TRBV7-2,-,TRBJ2-1,14,-,CASSLKREGGEQFF,TGTGCCAGCAGCTTAAAGCGGGAAGGGGGTGAGCAGTTCTTC
TRBV7-6,few,TRBJ2-7,15,-,CASSLGGQNSYEQYF,TGTGCCAGCAGCTTAGGCGGACAGAATTCGTACGAGCAGTACTTC
TRBV20-1,-,TRBJ2-1,14,TRBD2,CSAPVPGLGGEQFF,TGCAGTGCTCCCGTTCCGGGACTAGGCGGTGAGCAGTTCTTC
TRBV18,-,TRBJ1-2,14,-,CASSPPGVNYGYTF,TGTGCCAGCTCACCACCTGGTGTCAACTATGGCTACACCTTC
TRBV7-2,-,TRBJ1-5,14,-,CASSLRPVGQPQHF,TGTGCCAGCAGCTTACGGCCTGTGGGTCAGCCCCAGCATTTT
TRBV12-3/TRBV12-4,-,TRBJ2-3,14,-,CASSPLALGDTQYF,TGTGCCAGCAGTCCTCTAGCTTTAGGCGATACGCAGTATTTT
TRBV6-2/TRBV6-3,-,TRBJ1-1,14,TRBD1,CASSGQGVGTEAFF,TGTGCCAGCAGTGGACAGGGGGTCGGCACTGAAGCTTTCTTT
TRBV7-6,large,TRBJ1-1,15,-,CASSPTGHMNTEAFF,TGTGCCAGCAGCCCCACGGGACACATGAACACTGAAGCTTTCTTT
TRBV12-3/TRBV12-4,-,TRBJ1-4,15,TRBD1,CASSFQGTGGEKLFF,TGTGCCAGCAGTTTTCAGGGGACAGGGGGTGAAAAACTGTTTTTT
TRBV5-4,-,TRBJ2-2,14,-,CASSPALETGELFF,TGTGCCAGCAGCCCCGCCTTGGAGACCGGGGAGCTGTTTTTT
TRBV11-2,-,TRBJ1-2,16,TRBD1,CASSLYPGDRGDGYTF,TGTGCCAGCAGCTTATATCCGGGAGACAGGGGAGATGGCTACACCTTC